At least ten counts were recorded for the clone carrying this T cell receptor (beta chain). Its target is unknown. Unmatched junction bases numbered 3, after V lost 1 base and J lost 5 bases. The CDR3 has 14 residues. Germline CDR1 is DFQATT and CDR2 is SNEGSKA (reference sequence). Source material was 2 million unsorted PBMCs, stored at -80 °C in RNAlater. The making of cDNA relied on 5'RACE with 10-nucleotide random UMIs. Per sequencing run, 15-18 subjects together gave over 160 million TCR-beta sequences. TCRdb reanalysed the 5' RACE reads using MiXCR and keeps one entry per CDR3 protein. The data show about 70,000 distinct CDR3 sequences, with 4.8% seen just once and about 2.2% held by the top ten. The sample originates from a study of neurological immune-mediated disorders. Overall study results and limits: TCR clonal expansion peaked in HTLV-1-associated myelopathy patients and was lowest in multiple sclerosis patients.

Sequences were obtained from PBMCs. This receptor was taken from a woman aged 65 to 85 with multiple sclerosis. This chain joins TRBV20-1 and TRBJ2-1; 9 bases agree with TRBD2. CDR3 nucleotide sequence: TGCAGTGCTAGAGTCCTAGCGGGGAACAATGAGCAGTTCTTC. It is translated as CSARVLAGNNEQFF.